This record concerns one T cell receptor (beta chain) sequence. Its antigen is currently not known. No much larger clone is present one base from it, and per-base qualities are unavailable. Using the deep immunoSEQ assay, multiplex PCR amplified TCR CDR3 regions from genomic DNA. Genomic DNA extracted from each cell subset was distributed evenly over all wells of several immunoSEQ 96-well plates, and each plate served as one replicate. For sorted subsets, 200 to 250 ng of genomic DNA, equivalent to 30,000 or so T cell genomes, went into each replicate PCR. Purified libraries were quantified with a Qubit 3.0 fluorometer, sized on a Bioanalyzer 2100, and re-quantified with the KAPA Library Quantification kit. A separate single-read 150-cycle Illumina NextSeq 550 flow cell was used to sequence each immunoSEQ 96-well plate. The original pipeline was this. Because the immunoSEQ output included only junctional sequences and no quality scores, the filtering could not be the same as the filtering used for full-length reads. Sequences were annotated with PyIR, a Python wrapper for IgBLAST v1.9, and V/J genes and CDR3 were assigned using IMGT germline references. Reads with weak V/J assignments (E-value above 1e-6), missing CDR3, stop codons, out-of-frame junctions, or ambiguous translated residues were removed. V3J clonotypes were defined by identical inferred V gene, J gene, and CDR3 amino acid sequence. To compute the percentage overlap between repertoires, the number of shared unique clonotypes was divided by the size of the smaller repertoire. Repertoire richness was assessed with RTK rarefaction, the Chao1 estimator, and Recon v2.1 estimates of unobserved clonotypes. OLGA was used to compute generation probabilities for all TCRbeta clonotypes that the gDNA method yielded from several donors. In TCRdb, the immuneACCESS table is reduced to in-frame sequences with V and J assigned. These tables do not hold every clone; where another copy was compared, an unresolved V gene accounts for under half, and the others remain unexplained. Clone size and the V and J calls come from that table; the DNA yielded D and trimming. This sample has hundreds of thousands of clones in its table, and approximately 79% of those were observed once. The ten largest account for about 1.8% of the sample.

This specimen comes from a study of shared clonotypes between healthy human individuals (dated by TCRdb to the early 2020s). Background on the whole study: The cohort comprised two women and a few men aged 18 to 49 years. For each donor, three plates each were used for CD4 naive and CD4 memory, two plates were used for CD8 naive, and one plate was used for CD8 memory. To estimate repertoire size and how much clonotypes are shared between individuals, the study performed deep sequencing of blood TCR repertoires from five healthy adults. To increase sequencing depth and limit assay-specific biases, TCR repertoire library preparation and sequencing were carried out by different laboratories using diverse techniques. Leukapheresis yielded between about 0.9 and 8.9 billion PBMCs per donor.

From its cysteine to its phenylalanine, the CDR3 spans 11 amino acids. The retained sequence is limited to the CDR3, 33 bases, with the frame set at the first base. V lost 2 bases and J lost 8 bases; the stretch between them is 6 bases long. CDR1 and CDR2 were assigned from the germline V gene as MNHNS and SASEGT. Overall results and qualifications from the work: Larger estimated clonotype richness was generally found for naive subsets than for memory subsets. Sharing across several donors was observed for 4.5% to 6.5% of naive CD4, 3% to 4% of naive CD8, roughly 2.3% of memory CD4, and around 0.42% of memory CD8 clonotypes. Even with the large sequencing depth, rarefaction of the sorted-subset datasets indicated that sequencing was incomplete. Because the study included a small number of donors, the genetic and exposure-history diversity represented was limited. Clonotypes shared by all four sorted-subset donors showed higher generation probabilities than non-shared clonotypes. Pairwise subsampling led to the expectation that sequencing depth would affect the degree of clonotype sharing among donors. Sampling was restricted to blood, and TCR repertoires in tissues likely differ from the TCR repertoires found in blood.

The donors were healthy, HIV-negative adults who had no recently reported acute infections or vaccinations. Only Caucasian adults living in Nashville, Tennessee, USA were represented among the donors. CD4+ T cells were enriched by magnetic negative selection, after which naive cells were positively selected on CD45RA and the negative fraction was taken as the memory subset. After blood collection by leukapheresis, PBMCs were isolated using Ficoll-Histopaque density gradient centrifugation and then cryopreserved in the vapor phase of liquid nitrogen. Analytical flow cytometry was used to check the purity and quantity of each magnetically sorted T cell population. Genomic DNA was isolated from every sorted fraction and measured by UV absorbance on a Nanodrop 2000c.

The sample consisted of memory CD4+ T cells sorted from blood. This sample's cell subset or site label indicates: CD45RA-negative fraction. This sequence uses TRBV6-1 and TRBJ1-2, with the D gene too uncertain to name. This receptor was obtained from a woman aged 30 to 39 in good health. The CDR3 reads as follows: CASSETMGYTF. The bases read TGTGCCAGCAGTGAAACGATGGGCTACACCTTC.